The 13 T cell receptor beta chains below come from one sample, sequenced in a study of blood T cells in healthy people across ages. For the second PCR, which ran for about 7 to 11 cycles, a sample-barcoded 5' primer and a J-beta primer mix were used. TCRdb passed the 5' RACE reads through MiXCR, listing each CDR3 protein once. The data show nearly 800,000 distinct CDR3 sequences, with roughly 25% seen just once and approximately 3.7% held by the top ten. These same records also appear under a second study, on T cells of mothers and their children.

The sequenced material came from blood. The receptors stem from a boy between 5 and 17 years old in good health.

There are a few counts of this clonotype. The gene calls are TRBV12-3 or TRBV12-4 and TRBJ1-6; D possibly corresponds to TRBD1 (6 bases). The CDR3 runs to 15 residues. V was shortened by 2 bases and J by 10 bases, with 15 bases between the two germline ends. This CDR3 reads CASSLSAGVGSPLHF. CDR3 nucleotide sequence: TGTGCCAGCAGTTTATCAGCAGGGGTGGGATCACCCCTCCACTTT.

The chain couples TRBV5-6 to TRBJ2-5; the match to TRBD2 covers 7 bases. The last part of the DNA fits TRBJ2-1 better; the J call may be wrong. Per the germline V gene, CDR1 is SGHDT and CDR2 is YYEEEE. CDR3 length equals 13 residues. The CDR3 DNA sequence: TGTGCCAGCAGCTTGGCACTAGCGCCCCAGCAGTTCTTC. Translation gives CASSLALAPQQFF.

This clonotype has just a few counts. The CDR3 here is CASSFGASGGPLQETQYF. The CDR3 bases are TGTGCCAGCAGCTTTGGGGCTAGCGGGGGGCCGCTCCAAGAGACCCAGTACTTC. The chain joins TRBV7-9 to TRBJ2-5, with 11 positions matching TRBD2. This CDR3 has 18 residues. Looked up from germline, CDR1 is SEHNR and CDR2 is FQNEAQ (reference sequence). Germline trimming cut 3 bases from V and 1 base from J; bases unmatched to any gene: 10.

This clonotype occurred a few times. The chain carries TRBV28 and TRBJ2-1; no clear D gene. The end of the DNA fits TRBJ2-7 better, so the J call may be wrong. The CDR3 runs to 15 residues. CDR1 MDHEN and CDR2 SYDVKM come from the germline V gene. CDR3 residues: CASSFLATPGYEQYF. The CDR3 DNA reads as TGTGCCAGCAGTTTTTTGGCCACCCCAGGCTACGAGCAGTACTTC.

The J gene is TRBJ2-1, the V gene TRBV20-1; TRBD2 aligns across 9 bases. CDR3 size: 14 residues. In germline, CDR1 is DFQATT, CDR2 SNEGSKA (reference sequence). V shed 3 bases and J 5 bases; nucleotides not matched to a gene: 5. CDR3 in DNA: TGCAGTGCTAGGAAGCGGGAGGATCACAATGAGCAGTTCTTC. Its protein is CSARKREDHNEQFF.

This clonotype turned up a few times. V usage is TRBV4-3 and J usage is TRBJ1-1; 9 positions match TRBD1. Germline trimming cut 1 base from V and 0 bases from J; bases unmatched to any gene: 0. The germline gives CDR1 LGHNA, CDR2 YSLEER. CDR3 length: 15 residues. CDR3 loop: CASSQGDRVNTEAFF. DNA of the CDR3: TGCGCCAGCAGCCAAGGGGACAGGGTGAACACTGAAGCTTTCTTT.

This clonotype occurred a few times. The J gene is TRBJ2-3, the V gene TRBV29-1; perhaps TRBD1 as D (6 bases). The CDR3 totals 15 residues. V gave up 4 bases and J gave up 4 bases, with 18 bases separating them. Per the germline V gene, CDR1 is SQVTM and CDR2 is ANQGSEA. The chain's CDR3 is CSVGTATRGADTQYF. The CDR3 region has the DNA TGCAGCGTTGGGACAGCCACCCGGGGAGCAGATACGCAGTATTTT.

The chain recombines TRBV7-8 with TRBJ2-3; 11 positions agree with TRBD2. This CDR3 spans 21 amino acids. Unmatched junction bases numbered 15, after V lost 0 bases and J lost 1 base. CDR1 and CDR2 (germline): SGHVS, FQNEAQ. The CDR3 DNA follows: TGTGCCAGCAGCTTAGCTCTTCCACGGTCTAGCGGGAGGTTAGGCACAGATACGCAGTATTTT. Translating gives CASSLALPRSSGRLGTDTQYF. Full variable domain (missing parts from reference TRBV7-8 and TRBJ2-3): GAGVSQSPRYKVAKRGQDVALRCDPISGHVSLFWYQQALGQGPEFLTYFQNEAQLDKSGLPSDRFFAERPEGSVSTLKIQRTQQEDSAVYLCASSLALPRSSGRLGTDTQYFGPGTRLTVL.

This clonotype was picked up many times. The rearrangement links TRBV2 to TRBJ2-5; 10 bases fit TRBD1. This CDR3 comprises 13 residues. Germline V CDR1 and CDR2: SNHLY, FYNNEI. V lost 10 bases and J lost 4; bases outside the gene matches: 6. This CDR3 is CATSRQGAETQYF. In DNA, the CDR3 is TGTGCCACCAGCAGACAGGGGGCAGAGACCCAGTACTTC.

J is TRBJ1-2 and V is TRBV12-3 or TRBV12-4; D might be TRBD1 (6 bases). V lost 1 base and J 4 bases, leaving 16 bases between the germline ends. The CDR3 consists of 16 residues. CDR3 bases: TGTGCCAGCAGTTTAGACCCCCGGACAGCCTTCTATGGCTACACCTTC. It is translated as CASSLDPRTAFYGYTF.

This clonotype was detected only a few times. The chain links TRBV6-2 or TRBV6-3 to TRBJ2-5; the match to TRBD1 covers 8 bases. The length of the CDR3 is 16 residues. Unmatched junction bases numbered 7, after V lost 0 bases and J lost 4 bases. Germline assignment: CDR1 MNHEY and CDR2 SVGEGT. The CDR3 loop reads CASSYSIRGPGETQYF. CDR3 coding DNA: TGTGCCAGCAGTTACTCGATCAGGGGGCCCGGAGAGACCCAGTACTTC.

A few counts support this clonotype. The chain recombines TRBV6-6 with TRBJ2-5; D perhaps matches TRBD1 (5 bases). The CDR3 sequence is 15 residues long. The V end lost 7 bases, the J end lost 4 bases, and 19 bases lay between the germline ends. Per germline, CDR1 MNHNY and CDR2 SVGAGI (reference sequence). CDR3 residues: CASIWAAGKPETQYF. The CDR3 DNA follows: TGTGCCAGCATTTGGGCGGCAGGGAAGCCAGAGACCCAGTACTTC.

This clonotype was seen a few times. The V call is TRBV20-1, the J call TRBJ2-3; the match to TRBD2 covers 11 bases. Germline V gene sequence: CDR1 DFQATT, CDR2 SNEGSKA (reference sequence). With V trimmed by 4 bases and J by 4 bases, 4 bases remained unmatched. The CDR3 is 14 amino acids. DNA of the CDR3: TGCAGTGCTAATAGCGGGGGGGCGGCAGATACGCAGTATTTT. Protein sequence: CSANSGGAADTQYF.